Each of the 9 T cell receptor beta chains below was sequenced from the same sample in a study of shared clonotypes between healthy human individuals. Profiled with immunoSEQ multiplex PCR; TCRdb holds only in-frame clones, not every one. The sample shows under 150,000 clones, approximately 70% of them seen only once. The sample comprised memory CD8+ T cells sorted from blood. This sample's subset: CD45RO+ cells pooled with CCR7-negative TemRA cells. Receptors originate from a woman aged 25 to 39 in good health.

In this sample, this clone turned up many times. The rearrangement links TRBV2 to TRBJ2-7, with 11 bases matching TRBD2. This CDR3 comprises 18 residues. Looked up from germline, CDR1 is SNHLY and CDR2 is FYNNEI. V was pared by 0 bases and J by 6 bases, with 13 bases of the junction left unmatched. The CDR3 bases are TGTGCCAGCAGTGAAGCGCAGTTTGGACTAGGACTAGCGGGCGAGCAGTACTTC. Amino acids: CASSEAQFGLGLAGEQYF.

The chain carries TRBV9 and TRBJ2-2, with 7 bases that match TRBD2. Germline CDR1 and CDR2: SGDLS and YYNGEE. The CDR3 runs 15 residues. Trimming cost V 2 bases and J 2 bases; bases outside gene matches: 3. CDR3 nucleotides: TGTGCCAGCAGCGTCGGGACTACCAACACCGGGGAGCTGTTTTTT. Its protein product is CASSVGTTNTGELFF. The full variable domain, completed using reference TRBV9 and TRBJ2-2, is DSGVTQTPKHLITATGQRVTLRCSPRSGDLSVYWYQQSLDQGLQFLIQYYNGEERAKGNILERFSAQQFPDLHSELNLSSLELGDSALYFCASSVGTTNTGELFFGEGSRLTVL.

The table lists this clone with a few counts. The V gene is TRBV6-1, the J gene TRBJ1-1; maybe TRBD1 (5 bases). Germline CDR1 reads MNHNS; CDR2 reads SASEGT. The CDR3 extends over 14 amino acids. V shed 4 bases and J shed 4 bases, with 13 bases lying between them. The CDR3, as DNA: TGTGCCAGCAGTGGAAGGGGTAGAGGCACTGAAGCTTTCTTT. This codes for CASSGRGRGTEAFF.

This clone was detected once. CDR3 DNA sequence: TGTGCCACCAGCAGATCTCATAGCGGGGGAGGGAATGAGCAGTTCTTC. Protein product: CATSRSHSGGGNEQFF. The chain combines TRBV15 with TRBJ2-1, with TRBD2 identical over 9 bases. V lost 2 bases and J lost 7; bases outside the gene matches: 9. Germline CDR1 and CDR2: LNHNV and YYDKDF (reference sequence). There are 16 residues in the CDR3. Drawing the rest from reference TRBV15 and TRBJ2-1, the complete variable domain is DAMVIQNPRYQVTQFGKPVTLSCSQTLNHNVMYWYQQKSSQAPKLLFHYYDKDFNNEADTPDNFQSRRPNTSFCFLDIRSPGLGDTAMYLCATSRSHSGGGNEQFFGPGTRLTVL.

The J gene is TRBJ2-1, the V gene TRBV6-1; no firm D call. Germline CDR1 is MNHNS and CDR2 is SASEGT. The ends were cut back, 2 bases at V and 0 bases at J, with 14 bases in the middle. The CDR3 spans 17 residues. The DNA for the CDR3 is TGTGCCAGCAGTGAAACCCCCGAGGCTAGCTCCTACAATGAGCAGTTCTTC. Translating it yields CASSETPEASSYNEQFF.

The chain recombines TRBV5-1 with TRBJ1-2; weak D call: TRBD1 (6 bases). Between the trimmed V and J ends, which lost 4 bases and 5 bases, there was a span of 24 bases. The CDR3 is made up of 17 amino acids. Germline-derived CDR1 and CDR2 are SGHRS and YFSETQ. The chain's CDR3 is CASSPNPPAGARYGYTF. CDR3 nucleotide sequence: TGCGCCAGCAGCCCGAACCCCCCGGCGGGGGCGCGGTATGGCTACACCTTC.

The chain couples TRBV27 to TRBJ1-1; 7 bases are shared with TRBD1. Losses at the gene ends were 5 bases for V and 0 bases for J; bases not matched to a gene: 12. The CDR3 has 17 residues. Germline V gives CDR1 MNHEY, CDR2 SMNVEV (reference sequence). CDR3 sequence: CASSHRGTMVLNTEAFF. The CDR3 bases are TGTGCCAGCAGTCACAGGGGCACAATGGTGTTGAACACTGAAGCTTTCTTT.

Points on this clone: A read error is likely here: a far larger clone is one base away. CDR3 in DNA: TGTGCCAGCAGCAAGACTAGCGGGAGCTCCTACGAGCAGTACTTC. Translating it yields CASSKTSGSSYEQYF. The chain has TRBV6-5 and TRBJ2-7; 12 positions match TRBD2. The CDR3 consists of 15 residues. V trimming: 6 bases; J trimming: 0 bases; junction bases outside the gene matches: 3. The V gene's germline CDR1 is MNHEY and CDR2 SVGAGI.

This clone has just a few counts. The chain joins TRBV6-1 to TRBJ1-2; 11 bases map to TRBD1. The J segment lost 3 bases and the V segment lost 2 bases, leaving 5 bases of the junction unmatched. The CDR3 extends over 16 amino acids. Germline V CDR1 and CDR2: MNHNS, SASEGT. CDR3 DNA sequence: TGTGCCAGCAGTGAAACAGGACAGGGGGCACACTATGGCTACACCTTC. Its protein product is CASSETGQGAHYGYTF.